This TCR beta chain was sequenced for a study of blood T cell repertoires in COVID-19 (dated by TCRdb to the early 2020s). Turning to the overall study: Collaborator samples came from the United States, Italy and Spain and covered acute and convalescent phases of COVID-19. The dataset comprised deeply sampled blood TCRbeta repertoires from subjects exposed to, actively infected with, or recovered from COVID-19. The repertoires were released in a freely available public database intended as a resource for research on the immune response to SARS-CoV-2. The prospective study material was composed of cDNA or gDNA derived from T cells, B-cell-depleted T cells, or PBMCs. Where available, HLA class I and class II types were obtained from metadata supplied by the sample provider rather than from assay-based typing. The samples were drawn from the first 160 participants of the ongoing ImmuneRACE study and from some 1,300 subjects provided by 6 global collaborators. Sample metadata almost always included a de-identified subject ID, COVID-19 status, age in years and sex.

Whole blood was collected in K2EDTA tubes by collaborating institutions according to the institutions' own protocols. Collaborator samples were shipped for TCRbeta analysis as frozen whole blood, isolated PBMCs, or DNA extracted from either sample type. Overall study outcomes, separate from this receptor: The amount of clinical and demographic metadata varied by source and participant and was provided uncurated.

The germline V gene specifies LGHNA as CDR1 and YSLEER as CDR2. The CDR3 numbers 15 residues from cysteine through phenylalanine. This entry keeps only the CDR3 DNA: 45 bases, framed from base 1. The junction shows trimming of 0 bases on V and 4 bases on J, plus 12 bases between the germline ends. This clone was observed once. Its antigen specificity is not known. The input lacks base qualities; no much larger clone sits a single base away. TCRbeta CDR3 regions were amplified from genomic DNA by means of the immunoSEQ Assay, a bias-controlled multiplex PCR. The study's own analysis went as follows. The number of nucleated cells in each sample was estimated from the amplification of reference gene primers within the assay. Sequence reads were collapsed and filtered to measure the absolute abundance of every unique TCRbeta CDR3 rearrangement. For each sample, productive Simpson clonality was calculated by taking the square root of Simpson's diversity index across productive rearrangements. TCRdb carries this immuneACCESS record with in-frame sequences only. Its versions omit some clonotypes, under half of them owing to an unresolved V gene in the studies checked, with the rest unexplained. The D gene and trimming were derived from the DNA, and the V and J assignments and clone size from that table. The sample has 250,000 to 300,000 clones on record, about 86% of them singletons. The ten biggest clones cover under 2.5% of the sample.

The chain is made from TRBV4-3 and TRBJ1-2, and the D gene may be TRBD1, 5 bases matching. Sequenced material: peripheral blood. The receptor was isolated from a man aged 30 to 39 with active or convalescent COVID-19. The nucleotide sequence reads as follows: TGCGCCAGCAGCCAAGATTGGCAGGGCCCCTATGGCTACACCTTC. Its amino acids are CASSQDWQGPYGYTF.